These 27 T cell receptor beta chains came from one sample sequenced in a study of T cells in Graves' hyperthyroidism and ophthalmopathy. RNA transcripts served as the template for amplifying TCR beta CDR3 regions. TCR CDR3 underwent first-round RT-PCR with the HTBI primer set. One entry per CDR3 protein results from TCRdb running MiXCR on the multiplex PCR reads. The table has more than 300,000 distinct CDR3 sequences, about 18% seen once. The sequencing input was blood. The receptors here all came from a young man with Graves' ophthalmopathy.

The V call is TRBV10-3, the J call TRBJ2-1, with 7 bases aligning to TRBD2. Germline V CDR1 and CDR2: ENHRY, SYGVKD. The CDR3 runs 14 residues. The junction had 5 bases not matched to a gene; V was cut back by 4 bases and J by 5 bases. Here the CDR3 reads CAISGGGGDNEQFF. DNA of the CDR3: TGTGCCATCAGTGGGGGGGGTGGGGACAATGAGCAGTTCTTC.

This clonotype was counted at least ten times. The rearrangement links TRBV11-2 to TRBJ2-5; 7 bases match TRBD2. Germline assignment: CDR1 SGHAT and CDR2 FQNNGV. The V segment lost 2 bases and the J segment 0 bases; nucleotides outside the gene matches: 6. This CDR3 spans 16 amino acids. The CDR3 bases are TGTGCCAGCAGCTTACTTGAGCGGGGCGACCAAGAGACCCAGTACTTC. Residues: CASSLLERGDQETQYF. Using reference TRBV11-2 and TRBJ2-5 for the parts outside the CDR3, the full variable domain is EAGVAQSPRYKIIEKRQSVAFWCNPISGHATLYWYQQILGQGPKLLIQFQNNGVVDDSQLPKDRFSAERLKGVDSTLKIQPAKLEDSAVYLCASSLLERGDQETQYFGPGTRLLVL.

This clonotype was observed a handful of times. The chain combines TRBV9 with TRBJ1-1, with 11 bases aligning to TRBD1. The length of the CDR3 is 17 residues. J lost 3 bases, V lost 0 bases, and 7 bases had no gene match. The V gene's germline CDR1 is SGDLS and CDR2 YYNGEE. The CDR3 DNA follows: TGTGCCAGCAGCGTAGGGGGAGGGACAGGGGGTTACACTGAAGCTTTCTTT. Translation: CASSVGGGTGGYTEAFF.

This clonotype showed up many times. This chain joins TRBV20-1 and TRBJ2-3, with 9 nucleotides matching TRBD2. Germline assignment: CDR1 DFQATT and CDR2 SNEGSKA (reference sequence). After removal of 3 bases from V and 4 bases from J, the junction contained 5 bases not matched to a gene. This CDR3 is built from 14 residues. CDR3 protein: CSASSSGESDTQYF. The CDR3 DNA reads as TGCAGTGCTAGCTCTAGCGGGGAATCAGATACGCAGTATTTT.

This clonotype was seen a handful of times. This rearrangement joins TRBV28 to TRBJ2-2; 9 nucleotides align to TRBD1. This CDR3 contains 15 residues. V lost 6 bases and J lost 10; bases outside the gene matches: 12. CDR1 is MDHEN, CDR2 SYDVKM, per germline. Here the CDR3 DNA reads TGTGCCAGCAGCCACGACAGGGGGGCCCCCGAGGAGCTGTTTTTT. Protein: CASSHDRGAPEELFF.

This clonotype was detected only a few times. The CDR3: CASSPRGLAGGVKFF. The CDR3 DNA reads as TGTGCCAGCAGCCCCCGGGGACTAGCGGGGGGGGTTAAGTTCTTC. This rearrangement joins TRBV3-1 to TRBJ2-1, with 16 positions matching TRBD2. Germline loops: CDR1 LGHDT, CDR2 YNNKEL (reference sequence). The CDR3 length is 15 residues. J lost 14 bases, V lost 4 bases, and 8 bases had no gene match.

This clonotype was found many times. CDR3 loop: CASSVDRKETQYF. The CDR3 DNA sequence: TGTGCCAGCAGCGTGGACAGGAAAGAGACCCAGTACTTC. The chain recombines TRBV5-8 with TRBJ2-5, with TRBD1 matching 7 bases. V lost 4 bases and J lost 3; bases outside the gene matches: 3. Per the germline V gene, CDR1 is SGHTS and CDR2 is YDEGEE. The CDR3 runs to 13 residues.

This clonotype was detected a few times. This rearrangement joins TRBV10-1 to TRBJ2-5; 8 bases agree with TRBD1. Germline lookup yields CDR1 WNHNN and CDR2 SYGVQD (reference sequence). The V gene end was trimmed by 6 bases and the J gene end by 2 bases; junction bases not matched to a gene: 5. This CDR3 region has 14 residues. The CDR3 is CASSQTGVQETQYF. The CDR3 nucleotides read TGCGCCAGCAGCCAGACAGGGGTACAAGAGACCCAGTACTTC.

This chain links TRBV28 with TRBJ2-2, with TRBD2 identical over 9 bases. The V gene end was trimmed by 6 bases and the J gene end by 4 bases; junction bases not matched to a gene: 12. The CDR3 runs 17 residues. Per germline, CDR1 MDHEN and CDR2 SYDVKM. CDR3 protein: CASSLGWAGGPTGELFF. CDR3 in DNA: TGTGCCAGCAGCTTGGGCTGGGCGGGAGGGCCCACCGGGGAGCTGTTTTTT.

The J gene is TRBJ2-1, the V gene TRBV12-3 or TRBV12-4; no reliable D call. The CDR3 is 12 amino acids. The ends were cut back, 5 bases at V and 3 bases at J, with 5 bases in the middle. The CDR3 DNA reads as TGTGCCAGCAGTAGCCTCTACAATGAGCAGTTCTTC. This gives the protein CASSSLYNEQFF.

The table lists this clonotype with a few counts. J is TRBJ1-2 and V is TRBV4-1, with 7 bases aligning to TRBD1. CDR1 is MGHRA, CDR2 YSYEKL, per germline. This CDR3 has 13 residues. V trimming: 6 bases; J trimming: 8 bases; junction bases outside the gene matches: 9. CDR3 amino acids: CASRPLGTAGYTF. In DNA form, the CDR3 reads TGCGCCAGCAGACCCCTCGGGACAGCAGGCTACACCTTC.

This clonotype came up a few times. This chain joins TRBV4-1 and TRBJ2-3; D is unresolved. The CDR3 has 15 amino acids. Trimming stripped 6 bases from V and 1 base from J, with 14 bases between. Germline CDR1 MGHRA, CDR2 YSYEKL. CDR3 sequence reads: CASRTEAPRTDTQYF. The CDR3 DNA is TGCGCCAGCAGAACCGAAGCGCCCCGCACAGATACGCAGTATTTT.

The rearrangement uses TRBV14 and TRBJ1-4; D is unresolved. Deletions cut 1 base from V and 7 bases from J, with 4 bases between. This CDR3 is 12 amino acids long. Per the germline V gene, CDR1 is SGHDN and CDR2 is FVKESK. This chain's CDR3 is CASSQGSEKLFF. CDR3 DNA sequence: TGTGCCAGCAGCCAAGGGTCTGAAAAACTGTTTTTT.

This chain uses TRBV20-1 with TRBJ2-7; D is unresolved. V shed 2 bases and J shed 7 bases, with 9 bases lying between them. The length of the CDR3 is 11 residues. Germline CDR1 DFQATT, CDR2 SNEGSKA (reference sequence). The CDR3 sequence is CSARPAEEQYF. As DNA, the CDR3 is TGCAGTGCTAGACCGGCCGAGGAGCAGTACTTC.

This CDR3 reads CASSARVRETQYF. The CDR3, as DNA: TGTGCCAGCAGCGCCAGGGTACGAGAGACCCAGTACTTC. The chain links TRBV11-2 to TRBJ2-5, with D possibly being TRBD1 (5 bases). Trimming pared 5 bases from V and 4 bases from J, leaving 11 bases between. CDR1 SGHAT and CDR2 FQNNGV come from the germline V gene. The CDR3 runs to 13 residues. Full variable domain (outside the CDR3, taken from reference TRBV11-2 and TRBJ2-5): EAGVAQSPRYKIIEKRQSVAFWCNPISGHATLYWYQQILGQGPKLLIQFQNNGVVDDSQLPKDRFSAERLKGVDSTLKIQPAKLEDSAVYLCASSARVRETQYFGPGTRLLVL.

This clonotype was seen only a few times. In DNA form, the CDR3 reads TGCGCCAGCAGCACAGGGACAGGGATGGGATTCTCTGAAAAACTGTTTTTT. This codes for CASSTGTGMGFSEKLFF. V and J are TRBV5-1 and TRBJ1-4, with 9 bases that match TRBD1. V trimming: 4 bases; J trimming: 7 bases; junction bases outside the gene matches: 14. The CDR3 consists of 17 residues. From germline, CDR1 is SGHRS and CDR2 YFSETQ.

This clonotype appeared many times. The chain uses TRBV12-3 or TRBV12-4 and TRBJ2-5; D is ambiguous. The CDR3 is 12 amino acids. V lost 5 bases and J lost 5, with 9 bases in between. This CDR3 is CASSPKRETQYF. The DNA of the CDR3 is TGTGCCAGCAGTCCAAAACGGGAGACCCAGTACTTC.

A few counts support this clonotype. This rearrangement joins TRBV2 to TRBJ2-1; 11 bases fit TRBD2. The CDR3 covers 19 residues. Germline lookup yields CDR1 SNHLY and CDR2 FYNNEI. With V trimmed by 6 bases and J by 0 bases, 13 bases remained unmatched. The chain's CDR3 is CASRISGGALFSSYNEQFF. Here the CDR3 DNA reads TGTGCCAGCAGGATTAGCGGGGGGGCCCTTTTTAGCTCCTACAATGAGCAGTTCTTC.

This clonotype was seen only a few times. This rearrangement joins TRBV6-1 to TRBJ2-3; D is undetermined. The CDR3 sequence is 13 residues long. The V end lost 2 bases, the J end lost 0 bases, and 3 bases lay between the germline ends. Germline V gene data show CDR1 as MNHNS and CDR2 as SASEGT. CDR3: CASSEPSTDTQYF. In DNA, the CDR3 is TGTGCCAGCAGTGAACCGAGCACAGATACGCAGTATTTT.

This clonotype was detected many times. The chain is built from TRBV7-2 and TRBJ2-2; no clear D gene. Germline V lookup: CDR1 SGHTA, CDR2 FQGNSA. The length of the CDR3 is 15 residues. V shed 5 bases and J shed 3 bases, with 13 bases lying between them. CDR3 sequence (DNA): TGTGCCAGCAGCGTGGGCGGCTCCGACACCGGGGAGCTGTTTTTT. Encoded protein: CASSVGGSDTGELFF.

This clonotype was observed many times. The rearrangement joins TRBV28 to TRBJ1-1; the D gene is possibly TRBD1 (6 bases). With 7 bases removed from V and 3 bases from J, the gap between germline ends came to 15 bases. Germline values: CDR1 MDHEN, CDR2 SYDVKM. This CDR3 spans 14 amino acids. The CDR3 region is CASTRPGAYTEAFF. The CDR3 DNA reads as TGTGCCAGCACCCGCCCAGGGGCTTACACTGAAGCTTTCTTT.

This clonotype was detected many times. This chain connects TRBV20-1 to TRBJ2-7; D is possibly TRBD2 (6 bases). Trimming removed 3 bases from V and 7 bases from J, with 16 bases in between. The CDR3 length is 13 residues. Germline V gene sequence: CDR1 DFQATT, CDR2 SNEGSKA (reference sequence). The CDR3: CSASSEGRGEQYF. The CDR3 DNA reads as TGCAGTGCTAGTTCGGAGGGCCGTGGGGAGCAGTACTTC.

The V and J genes are TRBV7-2 and TRBJ2-3, with 8 bases identical to TRBD2. The V segment lost 5 bases and the J segment 3 bases; nucleotides outside the gene matches: 10. The CDR3 is 16 amino acids. The germline V gene encodes CDR1 SGHTA and CDR2 FQGNSA. The CDR3, as DNA: TGTGCCAGCAGCGAAGCCGGGACTAGTTTTACAGATACGCAGTATTTT. Translation: CASSEAGTSFTDTQYF.

This clonotype has more than one count but fewer than ten. This sequence joins TRBV19 and TRBJ2-7; no clear D. V was shortened by 3 bases and J by 3 bases, with 12 bases between the two germline ends. CDR1 and CDR2 (germline): LNHDA, SQIVND (reference sequence). CDR3 length: 14 residues. CDR3 DNA: TGTGCCAGTAGTATGGGCGCAGGAGACTACGAGCAGTACTTC. Translation: CASSMGAGDYEQYF.

Only one count was recorded for this clonotype. V usage is TRBV2 and J usage is TRBJ1-2; TRBD1 is a possible D gene (6 bases). Trimming left V 5 bases short and J 8 bases short, with 15 bases between. This CDR3 is 13 amino acids long. Germline CDR1 is SNHLY and CDR2 is FYNNEI. The CDR3 DNA is TGTGCCAGCAGTCGGGGGCAGGGGTCGGGCTACACCTTC. This sequence encodes CASSRGQGSGYTF.

About this clonotype: The missing conserved phenylalanine or tryptophan at the end of this CDR3 makes a read error likely. The chain employs TRBV25-1 and TRBJ2-3; D remains ambiguous. V was pared by 3 bases and J by 0 bases, with 10 bases between. The length of the CDR3 is 15 residues. Germline assignment: CDR1 MGHDK and CDR2 SYGVNS. CDR3: CASSDRLGSTDTQYL. The CDR3 coding sequence is TGTGCCAGCAGTGACCGACTGGGCAGCACAGATACGCAGTATCTT.

The chain links TRBV4-2 to TRBJ1-5, with D possibly matching TRBD1 (6 bases). CDR1 LGHNA and CDR2 YNFKEQ come from the germline V gene. Trimming left V 1 base short and J 1 base short, with 8 bases between. The CDR3 is 15 residues long. For the CDR3, the DNA is TGTGCCAGCAGCCAAGGGGGGCAGAGCAATCAGCCCCAGCATTTT. Translating it yields CASSQGGQSNQPQHF.